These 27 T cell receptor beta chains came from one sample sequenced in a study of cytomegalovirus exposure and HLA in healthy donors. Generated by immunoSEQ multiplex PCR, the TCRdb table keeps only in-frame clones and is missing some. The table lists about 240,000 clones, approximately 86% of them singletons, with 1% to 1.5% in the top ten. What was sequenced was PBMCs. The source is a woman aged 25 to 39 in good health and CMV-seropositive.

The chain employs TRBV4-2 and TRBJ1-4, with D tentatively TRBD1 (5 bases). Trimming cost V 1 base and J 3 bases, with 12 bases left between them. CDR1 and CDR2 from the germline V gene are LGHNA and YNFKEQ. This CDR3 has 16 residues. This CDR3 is CASSQVEGGANEKLFF. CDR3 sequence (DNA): TGTGCCAGCAGCCAAGTTGAAGGAGGGGCTAATGAAAAACTGTTTTTT.

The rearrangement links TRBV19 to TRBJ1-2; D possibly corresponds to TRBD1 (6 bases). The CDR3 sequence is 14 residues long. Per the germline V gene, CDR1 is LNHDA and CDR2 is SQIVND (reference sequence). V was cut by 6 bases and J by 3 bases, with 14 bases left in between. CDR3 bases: TGTGCCAGTAGGCGGACAGAAGACGACTATGGCTACACCTTC. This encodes CASRRTEDDYGYTF.

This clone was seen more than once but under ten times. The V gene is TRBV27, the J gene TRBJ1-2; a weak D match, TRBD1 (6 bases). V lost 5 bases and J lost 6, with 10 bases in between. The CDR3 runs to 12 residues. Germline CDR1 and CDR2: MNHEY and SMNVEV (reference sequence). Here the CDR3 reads CASSPTGNGYTF. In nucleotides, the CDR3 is TGTGCCAGCAGTCCAACAGGGAATGGCTACACCTTC.

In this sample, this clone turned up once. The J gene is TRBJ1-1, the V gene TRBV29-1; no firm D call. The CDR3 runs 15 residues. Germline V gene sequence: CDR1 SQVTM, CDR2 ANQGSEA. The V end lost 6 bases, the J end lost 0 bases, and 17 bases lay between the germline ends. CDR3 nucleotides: TGCAGCGTCACGGCAGGACTACGAATGAACACTGAAGCTTTCTTT. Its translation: CSVTAGLRMNTEAFF.

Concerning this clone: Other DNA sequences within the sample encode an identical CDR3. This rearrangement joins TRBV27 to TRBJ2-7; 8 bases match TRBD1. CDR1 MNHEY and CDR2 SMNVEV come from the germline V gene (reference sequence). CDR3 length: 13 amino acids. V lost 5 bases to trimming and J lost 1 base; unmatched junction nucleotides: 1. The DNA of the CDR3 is TGTGCCAGCAGTGGGACAGGTTCCTACGAGCAGTACTTC. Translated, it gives CASSGTGSYEQYF.

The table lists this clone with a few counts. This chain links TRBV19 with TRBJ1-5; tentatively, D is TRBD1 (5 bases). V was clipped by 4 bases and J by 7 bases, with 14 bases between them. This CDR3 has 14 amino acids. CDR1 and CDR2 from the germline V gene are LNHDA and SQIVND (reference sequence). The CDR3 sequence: CASSTTGDNQPQHF. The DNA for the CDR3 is TGTGCCAGTAGTACTACAGGAGACAACCAGCCCCAGCATTTT. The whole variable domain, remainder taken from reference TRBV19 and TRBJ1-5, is DGGITQSPKYLFRKEGQNVTLSCEQNLNHDAMYWYRQDPGQGLRLIYYSQIVNDFQKGDIAEGYSVSREKKESFPLTVTSAQKNPTAFYLCASSTTGDNQPQHFGDGTRLSIL.

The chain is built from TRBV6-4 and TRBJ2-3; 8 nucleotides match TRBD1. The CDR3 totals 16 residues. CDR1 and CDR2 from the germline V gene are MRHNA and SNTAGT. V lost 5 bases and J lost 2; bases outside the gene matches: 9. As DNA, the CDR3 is TGTGCCAGCAGTCCACCGGGACAGGCGCTCACAGATACGCAGTATTTT. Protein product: CASSPPGQALTDTQYF.

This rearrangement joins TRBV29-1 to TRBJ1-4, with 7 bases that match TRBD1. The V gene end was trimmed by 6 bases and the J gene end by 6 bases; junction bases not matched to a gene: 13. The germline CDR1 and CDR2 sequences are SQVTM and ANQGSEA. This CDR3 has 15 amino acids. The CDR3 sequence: CSVRGWGRGYEKLFF. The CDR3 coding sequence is TGCAGCGTCCGCGGATGGGGCAGGGGGTATGAAAAACTGTTTTTT.

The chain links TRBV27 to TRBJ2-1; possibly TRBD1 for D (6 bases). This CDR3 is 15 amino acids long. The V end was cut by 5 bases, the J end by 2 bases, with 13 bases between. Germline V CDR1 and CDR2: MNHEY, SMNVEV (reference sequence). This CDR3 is CASSHRQATYNEQFF. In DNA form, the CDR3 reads TGTGCCAGCAGTCATCGACAGGCCACCTACAATGAGCAGTTCTTC.

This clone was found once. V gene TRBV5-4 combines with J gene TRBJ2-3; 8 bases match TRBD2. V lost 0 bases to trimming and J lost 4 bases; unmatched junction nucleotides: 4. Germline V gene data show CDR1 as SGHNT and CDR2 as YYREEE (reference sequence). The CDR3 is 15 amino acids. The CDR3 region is CASSLVREGADTQYF. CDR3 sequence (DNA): TGTGCCAGCAGCTTGGTTCGGGAGGGGGCAGATACGCAGTATTTT. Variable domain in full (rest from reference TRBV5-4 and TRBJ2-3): ETGVTQSPTHLIKTRGQQVTLRCSSQSGHNTVSWYQQALGQGPQFIFQYYREEENGRGNFPPRFSGLQFPNYSSELNVNALELDDSALYLCASSLVREGADTQYFGPGTRLTVL.

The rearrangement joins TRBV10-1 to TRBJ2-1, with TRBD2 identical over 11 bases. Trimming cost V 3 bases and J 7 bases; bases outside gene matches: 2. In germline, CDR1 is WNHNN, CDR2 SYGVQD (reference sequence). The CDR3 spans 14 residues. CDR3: CASSELAGVNEQFF. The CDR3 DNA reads TGCGCCAGCAGTGAACTAGCGGGAGTTAATGAGCAGTTCTTC.

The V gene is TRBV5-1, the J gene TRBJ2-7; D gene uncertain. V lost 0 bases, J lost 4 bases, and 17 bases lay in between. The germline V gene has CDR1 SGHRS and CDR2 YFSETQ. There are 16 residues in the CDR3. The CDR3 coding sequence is TGCGCCAGCAGCTTGGGGGCCAGCCTTAATCTTTACGAGCAGTACTTC. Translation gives CASSLGASLNLYEQYF.

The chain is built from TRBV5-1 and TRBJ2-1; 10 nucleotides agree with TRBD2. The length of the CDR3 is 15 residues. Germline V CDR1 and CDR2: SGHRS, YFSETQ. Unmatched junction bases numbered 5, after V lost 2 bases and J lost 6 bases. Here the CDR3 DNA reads TGCGCCAGCAGCTTAACTAGCGGGGTCGTCAATGAGCAGTTCTTC. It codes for CASSLTSGVVNEQFF.

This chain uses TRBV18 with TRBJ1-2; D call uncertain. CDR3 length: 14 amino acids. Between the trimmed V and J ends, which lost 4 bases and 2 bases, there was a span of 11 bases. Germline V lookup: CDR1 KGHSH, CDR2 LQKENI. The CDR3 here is CASSLEEGNYGYTF. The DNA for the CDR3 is TGTGCCAGCTCACTCGAGGAGGGAAACTATGGCTACACCTTC.

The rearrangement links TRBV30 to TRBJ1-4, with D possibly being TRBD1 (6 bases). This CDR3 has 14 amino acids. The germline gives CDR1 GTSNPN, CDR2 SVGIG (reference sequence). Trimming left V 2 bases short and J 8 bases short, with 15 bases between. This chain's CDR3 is CAWSRGAGEEKLFF. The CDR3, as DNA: TGTGCCTGGAGTCGGGGGGCCGGCGAGGAAAAACTGTTTTTT.

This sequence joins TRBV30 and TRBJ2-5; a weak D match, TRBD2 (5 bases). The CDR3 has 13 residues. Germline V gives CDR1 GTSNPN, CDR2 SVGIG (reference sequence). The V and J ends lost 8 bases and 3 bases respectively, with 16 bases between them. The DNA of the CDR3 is TGTGCCCAGGACTCGGACCGGGAAGAGACCCAGTACTTC. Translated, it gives CAQDSDREETQYF.

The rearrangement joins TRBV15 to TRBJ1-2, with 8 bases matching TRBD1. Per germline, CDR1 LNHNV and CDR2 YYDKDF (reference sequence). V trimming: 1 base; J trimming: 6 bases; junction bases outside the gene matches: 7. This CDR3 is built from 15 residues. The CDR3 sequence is CATSRGTGTSNGYTF. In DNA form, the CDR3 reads TGTGCCACCAGCAGAGGGACAGGGACATCGAATGGCTACACCTTC.

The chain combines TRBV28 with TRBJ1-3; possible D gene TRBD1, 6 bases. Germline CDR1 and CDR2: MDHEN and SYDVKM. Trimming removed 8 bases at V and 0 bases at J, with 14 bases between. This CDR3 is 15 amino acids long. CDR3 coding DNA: TGTGCCAGCCGCGGGGGGGGCCCCTCTGGAAACACCATATATTTT. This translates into CASRGGGPSGNTIYF. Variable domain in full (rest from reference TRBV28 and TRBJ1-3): DVKVTQSSRYLVKRTGEKVFLECVQDMDHENMFWYRQDPGLGLRLIYFSYDVKMKEKGDIPEGYSVSREKKERFSLILESASTNQTSMYLCASRGGGPSGNTIYFGEGSWLTVV.

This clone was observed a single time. In nucleotides, the CDR3 is TGTGCCAGCAGCCTCCGGGACAGCAAGGGAGAAAAACTGTTTTTT. This sequence encodes CASSLRDSKGEKLFF. This rearrangement joins TRBV5-6 to TRBJ1-4; TRBD1 aligns across 7 bases. The V gene's germline CDR1 is SGHDT and CDR2 YYEEEE. This CDR3 is built from 15 residues. Unmatched junction bases numbered 11, after V lost 4 bases and J lost 8 bases.

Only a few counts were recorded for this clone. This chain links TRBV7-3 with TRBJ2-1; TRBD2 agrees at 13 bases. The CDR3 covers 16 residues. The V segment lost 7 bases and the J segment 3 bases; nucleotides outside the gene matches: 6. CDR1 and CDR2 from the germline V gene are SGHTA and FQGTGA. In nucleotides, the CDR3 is TGTGCCAGCATCAAACTAGCGGGAGGGAGCTACAATGAGCAGTTCTTC. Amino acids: CASIKLAGGSYNEQFF.

CDR3 in amino acids: CASSRIAIKTGYPEAFF. The CDR3 DNA follows: TGCGCCAGCAGCCGCATAGCAATAAAGACAGGCTACCCTGAAGCTTTCTTT. The J gene is TRBJ1-1, the V gene TRBV4-1; D is perhaps TRBD1 (6 bases). The CDR3 extends over 17 amino acids. V was clipped by 4 bases and J by 6 bases, with 24 bases between them. Germline CDR1 reads MGHRA; CDR2 reads YSYEKL.

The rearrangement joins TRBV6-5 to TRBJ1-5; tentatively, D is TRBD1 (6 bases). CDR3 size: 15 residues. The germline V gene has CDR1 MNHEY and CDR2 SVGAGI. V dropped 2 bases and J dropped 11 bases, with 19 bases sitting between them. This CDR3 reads CASSYQGIALEAQHF. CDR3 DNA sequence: TGTGCCAGCAGTTACCAGGGGATTGCCCTAGAGGCCCAGCATTTT.

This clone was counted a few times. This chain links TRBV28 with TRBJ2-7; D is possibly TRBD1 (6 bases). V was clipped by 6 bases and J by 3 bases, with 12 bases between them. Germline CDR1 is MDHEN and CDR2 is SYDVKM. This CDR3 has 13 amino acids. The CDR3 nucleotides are TGTGCCAGCAGATATCAGGGGTACTACGAGCAGTACTTC. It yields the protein CASRYQGYYEQYF.

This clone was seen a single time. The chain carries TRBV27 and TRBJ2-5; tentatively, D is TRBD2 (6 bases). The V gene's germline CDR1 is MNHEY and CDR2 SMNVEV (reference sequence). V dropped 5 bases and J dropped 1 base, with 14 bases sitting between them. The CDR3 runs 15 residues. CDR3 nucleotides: TGTGCCAGCAGTCCTCGACTAGACCCCCAAGAGACCCAGTACTTC. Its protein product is CASSPRLDPQETQYF.

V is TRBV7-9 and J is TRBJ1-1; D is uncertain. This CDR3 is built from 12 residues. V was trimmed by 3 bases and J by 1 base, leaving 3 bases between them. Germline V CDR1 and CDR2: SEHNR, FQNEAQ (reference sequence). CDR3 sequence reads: CASSFQNTEAFF. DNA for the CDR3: TGTGCCAGCAGCTTTCAGAACACTGAAGCTTTCTTT.

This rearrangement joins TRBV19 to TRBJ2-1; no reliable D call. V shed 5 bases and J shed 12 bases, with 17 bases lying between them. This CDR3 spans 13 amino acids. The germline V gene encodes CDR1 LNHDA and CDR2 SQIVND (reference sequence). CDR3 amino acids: CASSLIPASGQFF. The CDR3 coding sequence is TGTGCCAGTAGTTTAATCCCGGCTAGTGGGCAGTTCTTC.

Here the CDR3 DNA reads TGTGCCAGCAGCTTGGTGGGACAGGGATCGTTGGGAAAACTGTTTTTT. Encoded protein: CASSLVGQGSLGKLFF. The chain combines TRBV5-6 with TRBJ1-4, with 9 nucleotides matching TRBD1. This CDR3 has 16 residues. Germline V gene data show CDR1 as SGHDT and CDR2 as YYEEEE. V was pared by 0 bases and J by 10 bases, with 10 bases of the junction left unmatched.